These 21 T cell receptor beta chains came from one sample sequenced in a study of blood T cell repertoires in COVID-19. TCRdb keeps only in-frame clones here, not all; method: immunoSEQ multiplex PCR. This sample has 98,000 or so clones, with about 80% found just once. Sequenced: peripheral blood. The receptor source for this set is a woman aged 80 or over with active or convalescent COVID-19.

The chain is built from TRBV5-8 and TRBJ2-2; tentative D call: TRBD2 (5 bases). Between the trimmed V and J ends, which lost 0 bases and 5 bases, there was a span of 17 bases. This CDR3 has 17 residues. The germline CDR1 and CDR2 sequences are SGHTS and YDEGEE. CDR3 residues: CASSLGLSGLRTGELFF. In nucleotides, the CDR3 is TGTGCCAGCAGCTTGGGGTTATCGGGATTGCGGACCGGGGAGCTGTTTTTT.

The chain links TRBV4-2 to TRBJ2-1; 12 nucleotides line up with TRBD2. The CDR3 contains 15 residues. With V trimmed by 3 bases and J by 9 bases, 6 bases remained unmatched. Germline CDR1 LGHNA, CDR2 YNFKEQ. This CDR3 is CASSHPSGGAGEQFF. CDR3 bases: TGTGCCAGCAGCCACCCTAGCGGGGGGGCCGGTGAGCAGTTCTTC.

With regard to this clone: The same CDR3 arises from other DNA sequences in this sample as well. This rearrangement joins TRBV9 to TRBJ2-6; tentative D call: TRBD1 (6 bases). V was trimmed by 5 bases and J by 0 bases, leaving 12 bases between them. The germline gives CDR1 SGDLS, CDR2 YYNGEE. The CDR3 loop spans 16 amino acids. CDR3 loop: CASSSDRSSGANVLTF. Here the CDR3 DNA reads TGTGCCAGCAGTTCGGACAGAAGCTCTGGGGCCAACGTCCTGACTTTC.

V gene TRBV5-1 combines with J gene TRBJ2-1; D might be TRBD2 (5 bases). Germline CDR1 SGHRS, CDR2 YFSETQ. Trimming removed 0 bases at V and 0 bases at J, with 13 bases between. There are 17 residues in the CDR3. DNA for the CDR3: TGCGCCAGCAGCTTGGGGTACGGGGAAGGCTCCTACAATGAGCAGTTCTTC. It yields the protein CASSLGYGEGSYNEQFF.

The V call is TRBV3-1 (or the pseudogene TRBV3-2), the J call TRBJ1-5; the match to TRBD1 covers 7 bases. The CDR3 length is 17 residues. Germline trimming cut 5 bases from V and 0 bases from J; bases unmatched to any gene: 10. Germline V gene sequence: CDR1 LGHDT, CDR2 YNNKEL (reference sequence). The CDR3 DNA sequence: TGTGCCAGCAGCTTGACAGGGACGATTGATAGCAATCAGCCCCAGCATTTT. It specifies CASSLTGTIDSNQPQHF.

CDR3 protein: CAISELADNEQFF. CDR3 nucleotide sequence: TGTGCCATCAGTGAACTAGCGGACAATGAGCAGTTCTTC. The chain employs TRBV10-3 and TRBJ2-1; 8 bases align to TRBD2. Unmatched junction bases numbered 0, after V lost 3 bases and J lost 5 bases. CDR1 and CDR2 from the germline V gene are ENHRY and SYGVKD. This CDR3 region has 13 residues.

This CDR3 reads CASSRTGDPVSYNEQFF. In DNA, the CDR3 is TGTGCCAGCAGCCGTACGGGGGATCCCGTCTCCTACAATGAGCAGTTCTTC. The V and J genes are TRBV7-2 and TRBJ2-1, with a weak D call TRBD2 (6 bases). This CDR3 has 17 residues. Germline V CDR1 and CDR2: SGHTA, FQGNSA. V lost 5 bases and J 0 bases, leaving 17 bases between the germline ends.

J is TRBJ1-5 and V is TRBV7-2; D gene uncertain. The CDR3 totals 15 residues. Germline CDR1 SGHTA, CDR2 FQGNSA. V gave up 5 bases and J gave up 7 bases, with 18 bases separating them. The CDR3 protein is CASSRDGGPRQPQHF. The CDR3 DNA sequence: TGTGCCAGCAGCCGCGATGGAGGGCCCCGGCAGCCCCAGCATTTT.

V usage is TRBV10-3 and J usage is TRBJ1-1; unclear D gene. Germline assignment: CDR1 ENHRY and CDR2 SYGVKD. Trimming took 0 bases from V and 1 from J, leaving 6 bases between them. The CDR3 totals 14 residues. The CDR3 loop reads CAISESTGNTEAFF. In nucleotides, the CDR3 is TGTGCCATCAGTGAGTCAACGGGGAACACTGAAGCTTTCTTT.

This chain connects TRBV7-8 to TRBJ1-4, with a possible D match to TRBD1 (6 bases). Trimming left V 5 bases short and J 7 bases short, with 17 bases between. Germline V gives CDR1 SGHVS, CDR2 FQNEAQ. This CDR3 region has 15 residues. CDR3 nucleotides: TGTGCCAGCAGCCGCCAACCAGGGGCGTCTGAAAAACTGTTTTTT. Translated, it gives CASSRQPGASEKLFF. The full variable domain, rest sourced from reference TRBV7-8 and TRBJ1-4, is GAGVSQSPRYKVAKRGQDVALRCDPISGHVSLFWYQQALGQGPEFLTYFQNEAQLDKSGLPSDRFFAERPEGSVSTLKIQRTQQEDSAVYLCASSRQPGASEKLFFGSGTQLSVL.

The chain uses TRBV28 and TRBJ2-1; TRBD1 agrees at 10 bases. CDR1 is MDHEN, CDR2 SYDVKM, per germline. The CDR3 totals 15 residues. The ends lost 6 bases at V and 9 bases at J; junction bases unmatched: 11. CDR3 nucleotides: TGTGCCAGCAGCTCCCCTCGACAGGGGGCCTTTGAGCAGTTCTTC. Protein sequence: CASSSPRQGAFEQFF. Based on the CDR3 plus reference TRBV28 and TRBJ2-1, the full variable domain is DVKVTQSSRYLVKRTGEKVFLECVQDMDHENMFWYRQDPGLGLRLIYFSYDVKMKEKGDIPEGYSVSREKKERFSLILESASTNQTSMYLCASSSPRQGAFEQFFGPGTRLTVL.

The CDR3 protein is CAISESAGDSNQPQHF. CDR3 nucleotide sequence: TGTGCCATCAGTGAGTCTGCGGGGGACAGCAATCAGCCCCAGCATTTT. V and J are TRBV10-3 and TRBJ1-5; a possible D gene is TRBD1 (5 bases). Trimming shortened V by 0 bases and J by 1 base, and 10 bases separated the two germline ends. CDR3 size: 16 residues. Germline V gene data show CDR1 as ENHRY and CDR2 as SYGVKD.

The sample holds a few counts of this clone. Other DNA variants within this sample encode the same CDR3. The chain recombines TRBV28 with TRBJ1-2; possibly TRBD1 for D (5 bases). Per germline, CDR1 MDHEN and CDR2 SYDVKM. This CDR3 spans 15 amino acids. Trimming took 4 bases from V and 1 from J, leaving 13 bases between them. The DNA of the CDR3 is TGTGCCAGCAGTTCGGAGGGACGCGGTAACTATGGCTACACCTTC. Protein sequence: CASSSEGRGNYGYTF.

The J gene is TRBJ1-2, the V gene TRBV28; D might be TRBD1 (6 bases). Trimming pared 2 bases from V and 2 bases from J, leaving 15 bases between. CDR1 MDHEN and CDR2 SYDVKM come from the germline V gene. The CDR3 spans 16 residues. The CDR3 loop reads CASSLPRRGLNYGYTF. DNA of the CDR3: TGTGCCAGCAGTTTACCCCGCAGGGGCCTAAACTATGGCTACACCTTC.

The chain links TRBV11-2 to TRBJ2-1, with TRBD2 identical over 7 bases. The V gene's germline CDR1 is SGHAT and CDR2 FQNNGV. V trimming: 7 bases; J trimming: 0 bases; junction bases outside the gene matches: 9. The CDR3 runs 16 residues. The CDR3 protein is CASTLGGGSSYNEQFF. CDR3 coding DNA: TGTGCCAGCACCCTAGGTGGCGGGAGCTCCTACAATGAGCAGTTCTTC.

The chain couples TRBV4-2 to TRBJ2-1; the D gene is possibly TRBD1 (6 bases). This CDR3 contains 13 residues. The germline V gene encodes CDR1 LGHNA and CDR2 YNFKEQ. Trimming cost V 0 bases and J 12 bases, with 12 bases left between them. The CDR3 sequence is CASSQEGAERQFF. In DNA, the CDR3 is TGTGCCAGCAGCCAAGAGGGGGCAGAGAGGCAGTTCTTC.

The V gene is TRBV14, the J gene TRBJ2-1; 11 positions match TRBD2. This CDR3 has 15 amino acids. Germline values: CDR1 SGHDN, CDR2 FVKESK. V shed 4 bases, J shed 7 bases, and the junction held 6 bases outside the gene matches. The CDR3 spells CASSPGLAGFNEQFF. The CDR3 DNA follows: TGTGCCAGCAGCCCCGGACTAGCGGGCTTTAATGAGCAGTTCTTC.

The chain recombines TRBV29-1 with TRBJ2-1; D perhaps matches TRBD2 (6 bases). Trimming shortened V by 7 bases and J by 4 bases, and 17 bases separated the two germline ends. CDR3 length: 14 amino acids. CDR1 is SQVTM, CDR2 ANQGSEA, per germline. CDR3 sequence: CSGMGGDFYNEQFF. CDR3 in DNA: TGCAGCGGGATGGGAGGCGACTTTTACAATGAGCAGTTCTTC.

This sequence joins TRBV6-5 and TRBJ1-6; 8 bases are a match to TRBD1. The junction had 9 bases not matched to a gene; V was cut back by 7 bases and J by 10 bases. CDR1 is MNHEY and CDR2 is SVGAGI in the germline V gene. The CDR3 is 14 amino acids. The CDR3 coding sequence is TGTGCCAGCAACCCGCAGGGGGCCGGGTCACCCCTCCACTTT. Translating gives CASNPQGAGSPLHF.

The rearrangement uses TRBV20-1 and TRBJ1-2; D ambiguous. This CDR3 comprises 11 residues. The germline CDR1 and CDR2 sequences are DFQATT and SNEGSKA (reference sequence). V lost 7 bases and J 1 base, leaving 7 bases between the germline ends. The CDR3 region has the DNA TGCAGTGATCGTCGTAACTATGGCTACACCTTC. Protein product: CSDRRNYGYTF.

This chain links TRBV28 with TRBJ1-2; 9 bases line up with TRBD1. The CDR3 loop spans 13 amino acids. Germline V CDR1 and CDR2: MDHEN, SYDVKM. The trim removed 8 bases at V and 2 bases at J, leaving 3 bases unmatched. CDR3 in DNA: TGTGCCAGCGGGACAGGGTTGAACTATGGCTACACCTTC. This encodes CASGTGLNYGYTF.